This record concerns one TCR beta chain sequence. The sample belongs to a study of blood T cell repertoires in COVID-19. Overall study: PBMCs, B-cell-depleted T cells, or T cells provided the cDNA or gDNA that made up the material.

The protocol was immunoSEQ multiplex PCR, while the TCRdb copy is restricted to in-frame clones and leaves out a portion. The data contain a few hundred thousand clones, about 85% of them singletons. What was sequenced was peripheral blood. The source is a man aged 18 to 30 with active or convalescent COVID-19.

The CDR3 here is CASSPHGPPRFSYNEQFF. CDR3 DNA: TGTGCCAGCAGCCCACATGGTCCGCCCCGCTTCTCCTACAATGAGCAGTTCTTC. The V call is TRBV11-2, the J call TRBJ2-1; D gene ambiguous. Trimming stripped 5 bases from V and 0 bases from J, with 20 bases between. CDR1 and CDR2 (germline): SGHAT, FQNNGV. CDR3 length: 18 amino acids.